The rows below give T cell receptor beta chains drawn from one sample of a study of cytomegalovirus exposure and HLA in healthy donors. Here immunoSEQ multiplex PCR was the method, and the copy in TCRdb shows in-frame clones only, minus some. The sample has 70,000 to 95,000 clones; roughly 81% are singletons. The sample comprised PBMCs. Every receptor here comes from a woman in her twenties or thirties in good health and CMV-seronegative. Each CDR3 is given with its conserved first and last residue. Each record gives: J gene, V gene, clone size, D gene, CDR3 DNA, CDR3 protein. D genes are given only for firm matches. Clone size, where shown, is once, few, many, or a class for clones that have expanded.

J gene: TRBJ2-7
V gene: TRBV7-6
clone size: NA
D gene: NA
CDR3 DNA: TGTGCCAGCAGCCCGTCCGGGGTCTCGCCGGCCCGCTCCTACGAGCAGTACTTC
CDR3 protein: CASSPSGVSPARSYEQYF

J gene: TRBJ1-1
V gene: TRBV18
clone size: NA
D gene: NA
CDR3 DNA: TGTGCCAGCTCACAACGAACTGTTGAAGCTTTCTTT
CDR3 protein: CASSQRTVEAFF

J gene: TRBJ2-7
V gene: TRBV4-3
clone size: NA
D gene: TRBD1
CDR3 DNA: TGCGCCAGCAGCCATGGACAGGGGCCCTACGAGCAGTACTTC
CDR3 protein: CASSHGQGPYEQYF

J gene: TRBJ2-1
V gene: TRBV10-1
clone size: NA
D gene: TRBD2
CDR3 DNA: TGCGCCAGCAGTGAGTCGACTCACAGGGCGGGAGGGACCTACAATGAGCAGTTCTTC
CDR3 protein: CASSESTHRAGGTYNEQFF

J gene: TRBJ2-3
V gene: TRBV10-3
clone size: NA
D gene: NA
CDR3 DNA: TGTGCCATCAGTGCCCCGAGGGCTAGCACAGATACGCAGTATTTT
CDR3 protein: CAISAPRASTDTQYF

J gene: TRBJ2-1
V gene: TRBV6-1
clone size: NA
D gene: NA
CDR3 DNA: TGTGCCAGTGCGGGCCGGGGAAGAGAGCAGTTCTTC
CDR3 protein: CASAGRGREQFF

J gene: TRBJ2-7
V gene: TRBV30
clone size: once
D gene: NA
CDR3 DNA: TGTGCCTGGAAGAAGGGGAACTACGAGCAGTACTTC
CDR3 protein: CAWKKGNYEQYF

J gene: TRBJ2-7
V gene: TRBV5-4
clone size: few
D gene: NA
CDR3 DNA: TGTGCCAGCAGCTTGGAAAAGCGGAGAAGCTCCTACGAGCAGTACTTC
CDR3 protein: CASSLEKRRSSYEQYF

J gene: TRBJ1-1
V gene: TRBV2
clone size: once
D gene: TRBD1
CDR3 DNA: TGTGCCAACCGACCTCAGGGGGCTCATAAGAACACTGAAGCTTTCTTT
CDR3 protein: CANRPQGAHKNTEAFF

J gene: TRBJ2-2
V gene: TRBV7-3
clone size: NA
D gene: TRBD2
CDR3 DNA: TGTGCCAGCAGCCTCGGTTTAGCGGGAACCGGGGAGCTGTTTTTT
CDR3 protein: CASSLGLAGTGELFF

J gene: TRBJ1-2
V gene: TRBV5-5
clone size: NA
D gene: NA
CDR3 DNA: TGTGCCAGCAGCCCAGGGGCCGACTATGGCTACACCTTC
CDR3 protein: CASSPGADYGYTF

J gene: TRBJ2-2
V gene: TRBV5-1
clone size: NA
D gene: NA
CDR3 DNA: TGCGCCAGCAGCGAAGGACAGACCGGGGAGCTGTTTTTT
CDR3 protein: CASSEGQTGELFF

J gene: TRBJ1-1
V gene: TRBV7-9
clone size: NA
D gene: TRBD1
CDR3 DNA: TGTGCCAGCAGCCCGGGACAGGTGACGAACACTGAAGCTTTCTTT
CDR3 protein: CASSPGQVTNTEAFF

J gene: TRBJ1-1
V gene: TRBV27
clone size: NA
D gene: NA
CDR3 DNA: TGTGCCAGCAGTTTATTAGGAATAGAGGGGGGGCCGACTGAAGCTTTCTTT
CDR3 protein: CASSLLGIEGGPTEAFF

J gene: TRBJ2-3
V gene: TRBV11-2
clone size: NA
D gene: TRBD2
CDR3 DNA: TGTGCCAGCAGCAGTAGCGGGAGCACAGATACGCAGTATTTT
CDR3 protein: CASSSSGSTDTQYF

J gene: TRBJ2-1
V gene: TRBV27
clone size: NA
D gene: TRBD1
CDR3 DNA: TGTGCCAGCAGTTTAACGGGGGGACAGGGGAGTGGGAAGCAGTTCTTC
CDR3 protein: CASSLTGGQGSGKQFF

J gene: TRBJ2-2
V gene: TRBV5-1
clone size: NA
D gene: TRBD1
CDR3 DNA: TGCGCCAGCAGCTGGGGACAGGGATCTAACCCGAACACCGGGGAGCTGTTTTTT
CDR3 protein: CASSWGQGSNPNTGELFF

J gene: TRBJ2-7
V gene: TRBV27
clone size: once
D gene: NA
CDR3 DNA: TGTGCCAGCAGTTTAGACTACTCCTACGAGCAGTACTTC
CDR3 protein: CASSLDYSYEQYF

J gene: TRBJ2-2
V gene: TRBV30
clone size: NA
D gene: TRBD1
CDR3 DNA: TGTGCCTGGAGTGCGAGACAGGGCATCTTCACCGGGGAGCTGTTTTTT
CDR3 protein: CAWSARQGIFTGELFF

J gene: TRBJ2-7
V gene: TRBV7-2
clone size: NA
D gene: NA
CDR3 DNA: TGTGCCAGCAGCTTAGACTTTAGAAAGTACTTC
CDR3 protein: CASSLDFRKYF

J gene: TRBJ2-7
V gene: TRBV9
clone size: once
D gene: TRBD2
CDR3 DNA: TGTGCCAGCAGCTCGGGGGGGACCTACGAGCAGTACTTC
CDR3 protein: CASSSGGTYEQYF

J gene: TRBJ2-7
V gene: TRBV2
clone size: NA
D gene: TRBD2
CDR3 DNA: TGTGCCAGCAGCCTTCAGACTAGCGGGTTGGGGGAGCAGTACTTC
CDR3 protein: CASSLQTSGLGEQYF

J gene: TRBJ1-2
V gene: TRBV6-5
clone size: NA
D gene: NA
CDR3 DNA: TGTGCCGCCAAAAAGAGCGCGTATGGCTACACCTTC
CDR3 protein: CAAKKSAYGYTF

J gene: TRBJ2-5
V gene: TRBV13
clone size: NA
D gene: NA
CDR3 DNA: TGTGCCAGCAGCCCCAGCCAGGGTCTTAGGGAGACCCAGTACTTC
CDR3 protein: CASSPSQGLRETQYF

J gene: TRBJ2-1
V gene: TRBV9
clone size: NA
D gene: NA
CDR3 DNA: TGTGCCAGCAGCGTAGGATCAGGGGTCTACAATGAGCAGTTCTTC
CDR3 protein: CASSVGSGVYNEQFF

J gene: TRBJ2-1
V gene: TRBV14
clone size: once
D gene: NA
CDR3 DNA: TGTGCCAGCAGCCAAAGCCCCACCTCTAGTACCCCTCCTTACAATGAGCAGTTCTTC
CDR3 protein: CASSQSPTSSTPPYNEQFF

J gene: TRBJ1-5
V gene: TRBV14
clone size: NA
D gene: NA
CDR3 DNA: TGTGCCAGCAGCCAAGGGCAGGGTTTGGAGCCTCCAGATAGCAATCAGCCCCAGCATTTT
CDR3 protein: CASSQGQGLEPPDSNQPQHF

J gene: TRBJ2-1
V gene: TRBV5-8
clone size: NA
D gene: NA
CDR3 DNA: TGTGCCAGCAGCTTGGGACAGCTAACCTACAATGAGCAGTTCTTC
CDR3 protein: CASSLGQLTYNEQFF

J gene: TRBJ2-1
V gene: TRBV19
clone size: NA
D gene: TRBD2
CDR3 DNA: TGTGCCAGTACCGCGGGGGGGGCAGACTTCGAGGAGCAGTTCTTC
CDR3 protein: CASTAGGADFEEQFF

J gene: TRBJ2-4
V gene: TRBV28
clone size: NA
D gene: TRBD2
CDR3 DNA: TGTGCCAGCGCAGAGCGGGAGGGCCCGAGTGGAAACATTCAGTACTTC
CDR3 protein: CASAEREGPSGNIQYF

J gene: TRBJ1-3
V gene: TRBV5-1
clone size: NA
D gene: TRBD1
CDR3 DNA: TGCGCCAGCAGCTCGATACCGGGACAGACGCACTCTGGAAACACCATATATTTT
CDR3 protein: CASSSIPGQTHSGNTIYF

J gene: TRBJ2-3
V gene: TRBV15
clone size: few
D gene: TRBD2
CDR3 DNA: TGTGCCACCAGCAGCGGGAGGGGGGCCACAGATACGCAGTATTTT
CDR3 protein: CATSSGRGATDTQYF

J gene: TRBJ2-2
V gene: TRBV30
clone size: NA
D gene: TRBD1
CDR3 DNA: TGTGCCTGGAGTGAGCGGACAGGGGTGCGACGGGAGCTGTTTTTT
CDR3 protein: CAWSERTGVRRELFF

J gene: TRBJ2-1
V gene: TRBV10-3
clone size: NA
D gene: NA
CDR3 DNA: TGTGCCATCAGTGAGTCGTGGGAGGGGGGGGACAATGAGCAGTTCTTC
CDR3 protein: CAISESWEGGDNEQFF

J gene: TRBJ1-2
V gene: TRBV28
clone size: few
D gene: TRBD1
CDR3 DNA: TGTGCCAGCAGTTTAATAGGGGGCATCTATGGCTACACCTTC
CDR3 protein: CASSLIGGIYGYTF

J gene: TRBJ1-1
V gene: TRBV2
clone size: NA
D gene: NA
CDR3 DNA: TGTGCCAGCAGTCAGGTTACAAACACTGAAGCTTTCTTT
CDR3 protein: CASSQVTNTEAFF

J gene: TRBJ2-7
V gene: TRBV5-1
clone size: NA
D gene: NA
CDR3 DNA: TGCGCCAGCAGCTTGGGGACAGGGAGGGACGAGCAGTACTTC
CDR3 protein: CASSLGTGRDEQYF

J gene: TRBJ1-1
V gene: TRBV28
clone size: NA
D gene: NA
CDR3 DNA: TGTGGGTCCGAGGGCACTGAAGCTTTCTTT
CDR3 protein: CGSEGTEAFF

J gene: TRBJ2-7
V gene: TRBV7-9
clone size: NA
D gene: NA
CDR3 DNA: TGTGCCAGCAGCTTAATGGAGGCCGGCAGGTACGAGCAGTACTTC
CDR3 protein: CASSLMEAGRYEQYF

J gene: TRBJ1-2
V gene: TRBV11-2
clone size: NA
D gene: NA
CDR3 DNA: TGTGCCAGCAGCTTAGACGGCAGGCGCGAAGATGGCTACACCTTC
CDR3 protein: CASSLDGRREDGYTF

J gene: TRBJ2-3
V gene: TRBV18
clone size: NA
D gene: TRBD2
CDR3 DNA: TGTGCCAGCTCACGGAAATCTAGCGGGAGTAGTTTAACAGATACGCAGTATTTT
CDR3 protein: CASSRKSSGSSLTDTQYF

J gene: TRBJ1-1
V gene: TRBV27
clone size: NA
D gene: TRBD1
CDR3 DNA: TGTGCCAGCAGTTTAACGGGACAGAGGAACACTGAAGCTTTCTTT
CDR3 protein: CASSLTGQRNTEAFF

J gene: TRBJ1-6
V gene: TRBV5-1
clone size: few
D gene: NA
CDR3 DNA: TGCGCCAGCAGCCCCGGGAGGGGGGATTCACCCCTCCACTTT
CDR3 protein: CASSPGRGDSPLHF

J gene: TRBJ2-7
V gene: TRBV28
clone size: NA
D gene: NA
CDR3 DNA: TGTGCCAGCAGCTCCCTAGGTAGATACGAGCAGTACTTC
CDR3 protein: CASSSLGRYEQYF

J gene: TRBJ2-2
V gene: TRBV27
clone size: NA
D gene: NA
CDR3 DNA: TGTGCCAGCAGTTTATTTTCGCTAGAGAACACCGGGGAGCTGTTTTTT
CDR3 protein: CASSLFSLENTGELFF

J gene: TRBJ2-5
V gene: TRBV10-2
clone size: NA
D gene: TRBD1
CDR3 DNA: TGCGCCAGCAAGGGACAGGGCCTACAAGAGACCCAGTACTTC
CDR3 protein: CASKGQGLQETQYF

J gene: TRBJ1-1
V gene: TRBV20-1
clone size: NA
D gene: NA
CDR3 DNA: TGCCGATGTACTTACGGGACTGAAGCTTTCTTT
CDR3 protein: CRCTYGTEAFF

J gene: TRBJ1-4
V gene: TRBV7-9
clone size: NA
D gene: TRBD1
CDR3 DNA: TGTTCCAGCAGCTTAGCGCGTGGGACAGATGAAAAACTGTTTTTT
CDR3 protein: CSSSLARGTDEKLFF

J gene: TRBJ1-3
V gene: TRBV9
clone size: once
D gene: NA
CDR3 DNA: TGTGCCAGCAGCGGACGGGGGGACTACTCTGGAAACACCATATATTTT
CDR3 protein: CASSGRGDYSGNTIYF

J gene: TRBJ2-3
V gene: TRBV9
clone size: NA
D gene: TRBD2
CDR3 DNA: TGTGCCAGCAGCGTAGTGGGTAGCGGGAAGCAAACGCAGTATTTT
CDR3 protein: CASSVVGSGKQTQYF

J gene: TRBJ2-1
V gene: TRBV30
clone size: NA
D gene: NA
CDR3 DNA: TGTGCCTGGATTAGGAGGGGCAATGAGCAGTTCTTC
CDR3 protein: CAWIRRGNEQFF

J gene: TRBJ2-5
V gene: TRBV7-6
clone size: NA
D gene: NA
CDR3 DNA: TGTGCCAGCAGCTTGGCAGGGGAGTGGGAGACCCAGTACTTC
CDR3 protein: CASSLAGEWETQYF

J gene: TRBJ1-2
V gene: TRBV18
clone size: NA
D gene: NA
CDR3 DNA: TGTGCCAGCTCACCTCAATTAGAGAACAGGGCGAAGGATGGCTACACCTTC
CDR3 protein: CASSPQLENRAKDGYTF

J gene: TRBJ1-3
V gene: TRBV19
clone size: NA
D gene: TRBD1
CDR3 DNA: TGTGCCAGCAAGGACAGGACTGGAAACACCATATATTTT
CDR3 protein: CASKDRTGNTIYF

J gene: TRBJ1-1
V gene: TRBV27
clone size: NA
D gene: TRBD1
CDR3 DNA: TGTGCCAGCAGTCCCCTGACAGGGGTAAACACTGAAGCTTTCTTT
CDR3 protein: CASSPLTGVNTEAFF

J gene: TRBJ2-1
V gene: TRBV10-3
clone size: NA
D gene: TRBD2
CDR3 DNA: TGTGCCATCAGTGGTAAATCGGGACTAGCGATTAATGAGCAGTTCTTC
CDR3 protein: CAISGKSGLAINEQFF

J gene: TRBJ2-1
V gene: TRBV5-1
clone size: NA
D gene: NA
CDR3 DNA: TGCGCCAGCAGCTTAACAACAAATGAGCAGTTCTTC
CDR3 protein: CASSLTTNEQFF

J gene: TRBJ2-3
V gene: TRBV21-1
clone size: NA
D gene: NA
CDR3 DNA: TGTGCCAGCAGCATACACCAACAGGGGGCGACAGATACGCAGTATTTT
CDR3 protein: CASSIHQQGATDTQYF

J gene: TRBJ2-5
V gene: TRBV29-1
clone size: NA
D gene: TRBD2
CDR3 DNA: TGCAGTGTTGTGGGCCTAGCGGGAGACGGGGAGCAGTACTTC
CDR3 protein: CSVVGLAGDGEQYF